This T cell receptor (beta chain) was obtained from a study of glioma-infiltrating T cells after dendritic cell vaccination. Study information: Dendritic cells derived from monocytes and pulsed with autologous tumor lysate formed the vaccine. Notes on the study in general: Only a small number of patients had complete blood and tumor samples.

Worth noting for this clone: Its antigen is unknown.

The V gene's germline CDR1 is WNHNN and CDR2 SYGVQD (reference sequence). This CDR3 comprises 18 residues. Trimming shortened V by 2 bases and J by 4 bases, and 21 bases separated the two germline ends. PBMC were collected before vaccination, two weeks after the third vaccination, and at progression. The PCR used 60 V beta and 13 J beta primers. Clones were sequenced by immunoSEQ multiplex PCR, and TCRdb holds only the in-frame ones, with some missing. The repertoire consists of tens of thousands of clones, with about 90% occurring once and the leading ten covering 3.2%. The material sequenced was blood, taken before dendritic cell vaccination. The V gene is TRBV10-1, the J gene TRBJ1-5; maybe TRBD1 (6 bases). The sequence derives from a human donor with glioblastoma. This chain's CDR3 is CASSETDGIQGLNQPQHF. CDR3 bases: TGCGCCAGCAGTGAGACCGACGGGATCCAGGGGCTGAATCAGCCCCAGCATTTT.